The 28 T cell receptor beta chains reported below all come from one sample, sequenced in a study of T cell repertoires in cytomegalovirus infection. Via MiXCR, TCRdb re-called the reads, giving one row per CDR3 protein. The table has about 530,000 distinct CDR3 sequences, around 27% seen once. Sequencing was performed on PBMCs. Every receptor here comes from a human donor in good health (CMV status not recorded). Some clones in this sample may be carry-over from other donors' samples.

The sample holds many counts of this clonotype. This sequence joins TRBV7-8 and TRBJ2-7; TRBD1 agrees at 10 bases. Losses at the gene ends were 3 bases for V and 4 bases for J; bases not matched to a gene: 6. This CDR3 is built from 15 residues. Germline lookup yields CDR1 SGHVS and CDR2 FQNEAQ. In DNA form, the CDR3 reads TGTGCCAGCAGCTTGGGCGACAGGGGGCCGTACGAGCAGTACGTC. Its protein is CASSLGDRGPYEQYV.

This clonotype was recorded once. This rearrangement joins TRBV29-1 to TRBJ1-2; no clear D gene. The CDR3 has 14 residues. V lost 5 bases and J 2 bases, leaving 15 bases between the germline ends. The germline V gene encodes CDR1 SQVTM and CDR2 ANQGSEA. In nucleotides, the CDR3 is TGCAGCGTTTTACAGCCTTATAGCAACTATGGCTACACCTTC. Translating it yields CSVLQPYSNYGYTF.

This clonotype was seen many times. This chain uses TRBV7-2 with TRBJ2-7; D gene uncertain. The CDR3 is 11 amino acids. Germline V lookup: CDR1 SGHTA, CDR2 FQGNSA. Trimming pared 4 bases from V and 3 bases from J, leaving 4 bases between. CDR3 DNA sequence: TGTGCCAGCAGCTCATTCTACGAGCAGTACTTC. This translates into CASSSFYEQYF.

At least ten counts were recorded for this clonotype. The chain links TRBV7-2 to TRBJ2-3; D possibly corresponds to TRBD2 (6 bases). V lost 0 bases and J 4 bases, leaving 8 bases between the germline ends. CDR1 SGHTA and CDR2 FQGNSA come from the germline V gene. CDR3 length equals 14 residues. The CDR3 sequence: CASSLARGADTQYF. The CDR3 nucleotides are TGTGCCAGCAGCTTAGCGCGGGGCGCAGATACGCAGTATTTT.

The chain has TRBV20-1 and TRBJ1-5; a weak D match, TRBD1 (5 bases). CDR3 size: 14 residues. Trimming removed 0 bases from V and 2 bases from J, with 8 bases in between. Germline V gene data show CDR1 as DFQATT and CDR2 as SNEGSKA (reference sequence). As DNA, the CDR3 is TGCAGTGCTAGAGATGTACAGGGCAATCAGCCCCAGCATTTT. Amino acids: CSARDVQGNQPQHF.

The table lists this clonotype with many counts. The chain carries TRBV7-8 and TRBJ2-2; D may be TRBD1 (5 bases). V lost 1 base and J lost 6, with 15 bases in between. The CDR3 has 16 amino acids. Germline V gene data show CDR1 as SGHVS and CDR2 as FQNEAQ. The CDR3 DNA reads TGTGCCAGCAGCTTAGATTTGACAGTCCTACCCGGGGAGCTGTTTTTT. This codes for CASSLDLTVLPGELFF.

In this sample, this clonotype turned up a few times. The V and J genes are TRBV7-3 and TRBJ2-3; D unresolved. The CDR3 extends over 13 amino acids. The V end lost 3 bases, the J end lost 2 bases, and 6 bases lay between the germline ends. Per germline, CDR1 SGHTA and CDR2 FQGTGA. The CDR3 bases are TGTGCCAGCAGCTTGTGGGTCACAGATACGCAGTATTTT. It translates to CASSLWVTDTQYF.

This sequence joins TRBV2 and TRBJ2-3, with 7 bases identical to TRBD2. The CDR3 is 14 residues long. Germline V gene sequence: CDR1 SNHLY, CDR2 FYNNEI. The trim removed 6 bases at V and 0 bases at J, leaving 3 bases unmatched. The CDR3 region has the DNA TGTGCCAGCAGGGTTAGCGGGAGCACAGATACGCAGTATTTT. This translates into CASRVSGSTDTQYF. The full variable domain, completed using reference TRBV2 and TRBJ2-3, is EPEVTQTPSHQVTQMGQEVILRCVPISNHLYFYWYRQILGQKVEFLVSFYNNEISEKSEIFDDQFSVERPDGSNFTLKIRSTKLEDSAMYFCASRVSGSTDTQYFGPGTRLTVL.

The chain employs TRBV5-3 and TRBJ2-5; TRBD1 agrees at 8 bases. TRBV5-3 is treated as an ORF (open reading frame) with a function not yet certain. The CDR3 sequence is 15 residues long. Trimming took 8 bases from V and 4 from J; bases not matched to a gene: 13. In DNA form, the CDR3 reads TGTGCCAGCAGCGGAAGACAGGGGAGCGGAGAGACCCAGTACTTC. It specifies CASSGRQGSGETQYF.

The genes are TRBV4-2 and TRBJ2-1; 8 bases align to TRBD2. V trimming: 3 bases; J trimming: 6 bases; junction bases outside the gene matches: 10. Germline V gene lookup returns CDR1 LGHNA and CDR2 YNFKEQ. The CDR3 loop spans 16 amino acids. The CDR3 loop is CASSQDTGLEANEQFF. CDR3 coding DNA: TGTGCCAGCAGCCAGGACACGGGACTAGAGGCCAATGAGCAGTTCTTC.

The chain uses TRBV10-3 and TRBJ1-4, with D possibly TRBD1 on 5 matching bases. The CDR3 loop spans 15 amino acids. Germline CDR1 reads ENHRY; CDR2 reads SYGVKD. V was trimmed by 0 bases and J by 6 bases, leaving 11 bases between them. The CDR3 sequence is CAISESRRGHEKLFF. The DNA for the CDR3 is TGTGCCATCAGTGAGTCTCGAAGGGGTCATGAAAAACTGTTTTTT.

This clonotype showed up just once. This chain connects TRBV28 to TRBJ1-5, with D unresolved. Germline V gene lookup returns CDR1 MDHEN and CDR2 SYDVKM. The CDR3 is 14 amino acids. V was pared by 4 bases and J by 5 bases, with 12 bases between. The CDR3 region has the DNA TGTGCCAGCAGTTCCGACGGAGCTTATCAGCCCCAGCATTTT. Translating gives CASSSDGAYQPQHF.

This clonotype was seen repeatedly, ten times or more. The chain joins TRBV7-2 to TRBJ2-7; TRBD2 agrees at 9 bases. Germline values: CDR1 SGHTA, CDR2 FQGNSA. This CDR3 contains 13 residues. Trimming cost V 1 base and J 5 bases; bases outside gene matches: 0. The CDR3 DNA is TGTGCCAGCAGCTTAGGACTAGCGGACGAGCAGTACTTC. This gives the protein CASSLGLADEQYF.

This clonotype was detected only a few times. CDR3 sequence reads: CASSEPGLAGSYEQYF. CDR3 sequence (DNA): TGTGCCAGCAGTGAGCCGGGACTAGCGGGATCCTACGAGCAGTACTTC. The J gene is TRBJ2-7, the V gene TRBV25-1; 13 positions match TRBD2. J lost 1 base, V lost 3 bases, and 3 bases had no gene match. The CDR3 consists of 16 residues. Germline V gene sequence: CDR1 MGHDK, CDR2 SYGVNS.

J is TRBJ2-3 and V is TRBV7-6, with 11 bases fitting TRBD1. The CDR3 covers 17 residues. Germline CDR1 reads SGHVS; CDR2 reads FNYEAQ. Losses at the gene ends were 5 bases for V and 2 bases for J; bases not matched to a gene: 9. The CDR3 nucleotides are TGTGCCAGCAGCAGTCGCGAGGGACAGGGGGACACAGATACGCAGTATTTT. Protein sequence: CASSSREGQGDTDTQYF.

In this sample, this clonotype turned up a few times. The V call is TRBV7-2, the J call TRBJ2-5, with D maybe TRBD2 (6 bases). Germline CDR1 reads SGHTA; CDR2 reads FQGNSA. Trimming cost V 1 base and J 0 bases, with 9 bases left between them. CDR3 size: 15 residues. In DNA form, the CDR3 reads TGTGCCAGCAGCTTAGGGAGCGGGTACCAAGAGACCCAGTACTTC. Translation: CASSLGSGYQETQYF. Complete variable domain (other parts from reference TRBV7-2 and TRBJ2-5): GAGVSQSPSNKVTEKGKDVELRCDPISGHTALYWYRQSLGQGLEFLIYFQGNSAPDKSGLPSDRFSAERTGGSVSTLTIQRTQQEDSAVYLCASSLGSGYQETQYFGPGTRLLVL.

As to this clonotype: This may arise from a read error, as a much more abundant clone is one base away. The rearrangement joins TRBV12-3 or TRBV12-4 to TRBJ2-7; no reliable D call. V was trimmed by 2 bases and J by 3 bases, leaving 14 bases between them. This CDR3 spans 15 amino acids. The CDR3 reads CASSLRLTVNYEQYV. The CDR3, as DNA: TGTGCCAGCAGTTTAAGGCTAACGGTTAACTACGAGCAGTACGTC.

This clonotype was recorded at least ten times. The chain is built from TRBV7-2 and TRBJ2-7; 10 nucleotides match TRBD2. This CDR3 comprises 18 residues. The V gene end was trimmed by 5 bases and the J gene end by 4 bases; junction bases not matched to a gene: 17. Germline loops: CDR1 SGHTA, CDR2 FQGNSA. Here the CDR3 reads CASSVYFEGAGGAYEQYF. The CDR3 coding sequence is TGTGCCAGCAGCGTATACTTCGAGGGAGCGGGAGGGGCTTACGAGCAGTACTTC. Looking up the rest from reference TRBV7-2 and TRBJ2-7 gives the full variable domain: GAGVSQSPSNKVTEKGKDVELRCDPISGHTALYWYRQSLGQGLEFLIYFQGNSAPDKSGLPSDRFSAERTGGSVSTLTIQRTQQEDSAVYLCASSVYFEGAGGAYEQYFGPGTRLTVT.

J is TRBJ1-1 and V is TRBV7-9, with a tentative D call TRBD1 (6 bases). CDR1 SEHNR and CDR2 FQNEAQ come from the germline V gene (reference sequence). The V and J ends lost 3 bases and 3 bases respectively, with 11 bases between them. The CDR3 extends over 14 amino acids. This CDR3 is CASSFTGMYTEAFF. The DNA for the CDR3 is TGTGCCAGCAGCTTTACAGGGATGTACACTGAAGCTTTCTTT.

This clonotype came up a few times. V and J are TRBV11-2 and TRBJ1-3, with TRBD1 as a possible D gene (5 bases). V gave up 8 bases and J gave up 0 bases, with 20 bases separating them. Germline loops: CDR1 SGHAT, CDR2 FQNNGV. The CDR3 consists of 17 residues. As DNA, the CDR3 is TGTGCCAGCCGCAGCCTCCGGGACGGGAGCTCTGGAAACACCATATATTTT. This translates into CASRSLRDGSSGNTIYF.

This clonotype was picked up many times. The V call is TRBV12-3 or TRBV12-4, the J call TRBJ1-2, with 7 bases that match TRBD1. The CDR3 is 13 amino acids. The trim removed 6 bases at V and 7 bases at J, leaving 8 bases unmatched. The CDR3 loop is CASRSQGIGGYTF. The CDR3 DNA reads TGTGCCAGCAGATCACAGGGGATTGGTGGCTACACCTTC.

The J gene is TRBJ1-4, the V gene TRBV6-5; D call uncertain. V lost 0 bases and J lost 8, with 13 bases in between. The germline V gene encodes CDR1 MNHEY and CDR2 SVGAGI. This CDR3 contains 15 residues. Written as DNA, the CDR3 is TGTGCCAGCAGTTACTCAACATCTATGCGGGAAAAACTGTTTTTT. Protein product: CASSYSTSMREKLFF.

This rearrangement joins TRBV18 to TRBJ1-3, with D possibly TRBD1 on 6 matching bases. The CDR3 sequence is 18 residues long. V was pared by 5 bases and J by 0 bases, with 20 bases between. Germline V lookup: CDR1 KGHSH, CDR2 LQKENI. The CDR3 spells CASSSSDRDKDSGNTIYF. CDR3 bases: TGTGCCAGCTCATCATCAGACCGGGACAAGGACTCTGGAAACACCATATATTTT.

In regard to this clonotype: A junction boundary mismatches the germline segment, possibly from a read error. The chain uses TRBV15 and TRBJ2-3; 11 nucleotides line up with TRBD2. The CDR3 consists of 16 residues. Germline values: CDR1 LNHNV, CDR2 YYDKDF (reference sequence). CDR3 bases: TGTGCCACCAGCAGTCCTACTAGCGGGAGTCGGGATATGCAGTATTTT. This codes for CATSSPTSGSRDMQYF.

This clonotype has just a few counts. V usage is TRBV7-2 and J usage is TRBJ2-3; 8 bases fit TRBD2. The CDR3 consists of 19 residues. After removal of 1 base from V and 4 bases from J, the junction contained 16 bases not matched to a gene. From germline, CDR1 is SGHTA and CDR2 FQGNSA. CDR3 loop: CASSLGSASGRGVSDTQYF. CDR3 sequence (DNA): TGTGCCAGCAGCTTAGGTTCGGCTAGCGGGCGGGGGGTATCAGATACGCAGTATTTT.

This clonotype was seen repeatedly, ten times or more. The chain has TRBV28 and TRBJ1-6; 9 bases fit TRBD1. This CDR3 region has 15 residues. Looked up from germline, CDR1 is MDHEN and CDR2 is SYDVKM. J was trimmed by 9 bases and V by 5 bases; bases with no gene match: 8. The CDR3 spells CASSPPTGGSSPLHF. The DNA of the CDR3 is TGTGCCAGCAGTCCGCCGACAGGGGGTTCTTCACCCCTCCACTTT.

This clonotype appeared a single time. V usage is TRBV25-1 and J usage is TRBJ2-7; 7 nucleotides line up with TRBD1. Germline V gives CDR1 MGHDK, CDR2 SYGVNS. The V gene end was trimmed by 3 bases and the J gene end by 3 bases; junction bases not matched to a gene: 5. This CDR3 spans 14 amino acids. The CDR3 DNA reads as TGTGCCAGCAGTGACTCGGGACAGAACTACGAGCAGTACTTC. Translating gives CASSDSGQNYEQYF.

This chain connects TRBV6-2 or TRBV6-3 to TRBJ2-1; 15 bases line up with TRBD2. This CDR3 region has 17 residues. The V gene end was trimmed by 0 bases and the J gene end by 6 bases; junction bases not matched to a gene: 3. The germline V gene has CDR1 MNHEY and CDR2 SVGEGT. Here the CDR3 reads CASSYSGLAGGGNEQFF. CDR3 DNA: TGTGCCAGCAGTTACTCTGGACTAGCGGGAGGGGGCAATGAGCAGTTCTTC.